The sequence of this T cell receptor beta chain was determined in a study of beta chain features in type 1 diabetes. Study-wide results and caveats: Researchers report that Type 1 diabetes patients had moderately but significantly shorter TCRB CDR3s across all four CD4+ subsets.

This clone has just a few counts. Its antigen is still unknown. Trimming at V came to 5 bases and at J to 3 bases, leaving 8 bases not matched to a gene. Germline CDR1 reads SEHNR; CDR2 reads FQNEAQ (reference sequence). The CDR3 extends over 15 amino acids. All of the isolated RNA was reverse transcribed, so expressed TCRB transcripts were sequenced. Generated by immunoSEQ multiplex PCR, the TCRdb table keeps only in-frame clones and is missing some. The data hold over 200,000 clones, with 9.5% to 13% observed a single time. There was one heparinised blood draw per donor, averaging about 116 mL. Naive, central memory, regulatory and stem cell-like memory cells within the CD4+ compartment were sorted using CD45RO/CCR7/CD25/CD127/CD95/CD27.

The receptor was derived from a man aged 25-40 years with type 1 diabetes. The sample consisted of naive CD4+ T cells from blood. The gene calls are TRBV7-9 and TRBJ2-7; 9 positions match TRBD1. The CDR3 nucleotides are TGTGCCAGCAGCCCGCCGGGACAGGGTTTCTACGAGCAGTACTTC. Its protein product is CASSPPGQGFYEQYF.